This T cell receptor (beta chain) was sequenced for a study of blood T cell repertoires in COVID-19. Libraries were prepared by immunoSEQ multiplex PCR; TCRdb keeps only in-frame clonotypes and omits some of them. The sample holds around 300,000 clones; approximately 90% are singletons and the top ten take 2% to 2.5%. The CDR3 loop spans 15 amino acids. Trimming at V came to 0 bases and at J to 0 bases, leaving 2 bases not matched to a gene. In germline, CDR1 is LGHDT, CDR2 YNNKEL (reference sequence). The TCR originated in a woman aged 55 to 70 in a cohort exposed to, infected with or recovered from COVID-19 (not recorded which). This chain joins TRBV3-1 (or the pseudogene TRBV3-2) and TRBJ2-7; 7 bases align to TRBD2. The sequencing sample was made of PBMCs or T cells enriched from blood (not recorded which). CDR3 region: CASSQERGSSYEQYF. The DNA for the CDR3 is TGTGCCAGCAGCCAAGAGCGGGGGAGCTCCTACGAGCAGTACTTC.